This record concerns one TCR beta chain sequence. These data come from a study of blood T cell repertoires in COVID-19. Study processing details: Amplification with reference gene primers provided the estimates of nucleated cell counts. Sequencing used immunoSEQ multiplex PCR; TCRdb keeps in-frame clones, though not all of them. The V and J calls and clone size were taken over from that table, and D and trimming were inferred from the DNA. The table shows 400,000 to 550,000 clones, with around 88% occurring only once. V was pared by 0 bases and J by 0 bases, with 6 bases between. The CDR3 runs to 15 residues. Germline V CDR1 and CDR2: SGHRS, YFSETQ.

The chain couples TRBV5-1 to TRBJ2-2; D is undetermined. The sequenced sample consisted of peripheral blood. The sequence derives from a woman aged 25 to 39 with acute or convalescent COVID-19. CDR3 nucleotide sequence: TGCGCCAGCAGCTTGGGACATACGAACACCGGGGAGCTGTTTTTT. It yields the protein CASSLGHTNTGELFF.